This T cell receptor beta chain was identified during a study of T-cell reconstitution after alpha-beta-depleted transplantation in children. As it was prepared, the TCRbeta library received unique molecular identifiers. TCRdb independently ran MiXCR on the PCR reads; one entry per CDR3 protein. This table has about 600,000 distinct CDR3 sequences, roughly a tenth appearing once. This clonotype was detected a few times. The CDR3 loop spans 12 amino acids. V was clipped by 4 bases and J by 9 bases, with 10 bases between them. Germline V gene data show CDR1 as MNHNS and CDR2 as SASEGT. Sequences were derived from PBMCs from the stem cell graft donor, sampled from the stem cell graft. This clonotype was sampled from a human donor who donated a stem cell graft to a child with acute myeloid leukemia. The rearrangement uses TRBV6-1 and TRBJ2-4, with D unclear. The CDR3, as DNA: TGTGCCAGCAGTGTCTCCGGAGCCATTCAGTACTTC. It translates to CASSVSGAIQYF.